The clone carrying this TCR beta chain was detected a few times. This CDR3 contains 14 residues. V gave up 4 bases and J gave up 4 bases, with 11 bases separating them. The germline V gene has CDR1 SNHLY and CDR2 FYNNEI. The data originate from a study of blood T cell repertoires in COVID-19. For the study at large: Collection of acute and convalescent COVID-19 samples took place in the United States, Italy and Spain.

The method was immunoSEQ multiplex PCR; TCRdb's version includes in-frame clones alone and lacks a portion of them. In the table there are approximately 120,000 clones, over 75% of which are singletons. The specimen sequenced was peripheral blood. The chain links TRBV2 to TRBJ1-3; D possibly corresponds to TRBD1 (5 bases). The receptor's source is a woman of 80 years or more with acute or convalescent COVID-19. CDR3 sequence (DNA): TGTGCCAGCAGTGTAAAGGGACTCGGAAACACCATATATTTT. It is translated as CASSVKGLGNTIYF.